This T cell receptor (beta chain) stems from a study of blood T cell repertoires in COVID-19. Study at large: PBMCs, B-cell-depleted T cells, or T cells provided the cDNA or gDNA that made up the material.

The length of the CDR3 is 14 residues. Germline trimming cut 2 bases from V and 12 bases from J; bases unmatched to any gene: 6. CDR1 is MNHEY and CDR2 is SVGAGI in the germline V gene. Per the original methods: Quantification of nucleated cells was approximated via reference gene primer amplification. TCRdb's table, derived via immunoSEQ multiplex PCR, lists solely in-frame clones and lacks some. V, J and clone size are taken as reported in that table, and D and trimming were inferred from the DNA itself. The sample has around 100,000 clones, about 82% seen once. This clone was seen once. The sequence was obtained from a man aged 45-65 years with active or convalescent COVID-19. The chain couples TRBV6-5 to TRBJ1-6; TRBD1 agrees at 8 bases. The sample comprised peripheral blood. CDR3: CASSYQQGVQPLHF. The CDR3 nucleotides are TGTGCCAGCAGTTACCAACAGGGGGTTCAACCCCTCCACTTT.